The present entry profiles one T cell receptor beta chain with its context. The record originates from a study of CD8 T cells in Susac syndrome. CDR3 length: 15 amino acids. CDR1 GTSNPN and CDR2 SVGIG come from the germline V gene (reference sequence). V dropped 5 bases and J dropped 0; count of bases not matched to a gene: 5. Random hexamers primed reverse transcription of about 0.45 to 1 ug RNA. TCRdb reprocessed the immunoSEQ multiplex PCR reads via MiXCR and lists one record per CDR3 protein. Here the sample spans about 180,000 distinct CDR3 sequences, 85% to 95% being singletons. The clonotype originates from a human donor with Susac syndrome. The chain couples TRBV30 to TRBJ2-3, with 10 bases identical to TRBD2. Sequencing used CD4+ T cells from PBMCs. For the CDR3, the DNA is TGTGCCTGGCGCCAGACTAGCGGGAGCACAGATACGCAGTATTTT. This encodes CAWRQTSGSTDTQYF.